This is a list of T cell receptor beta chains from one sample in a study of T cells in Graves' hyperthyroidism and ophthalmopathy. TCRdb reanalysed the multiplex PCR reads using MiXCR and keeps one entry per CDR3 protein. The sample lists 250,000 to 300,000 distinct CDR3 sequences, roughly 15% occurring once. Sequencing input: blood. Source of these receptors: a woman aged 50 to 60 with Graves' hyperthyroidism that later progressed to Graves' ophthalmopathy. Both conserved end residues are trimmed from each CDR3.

ASSSGQFYEQY	TRBV18	TRBJ2-7
ASSYSVRPSSGANVLT	TRBV6-2/TRBV6-3	TRBJ2-6
SARPLPSLRTEAF	TRBV20-1	TRBJ1-1
ASSPASGSPSYEQY	TRBV18	TRBJ2-7
ASSDGQTGVEAF	TRBV18	TRBJ1-1
ASSSSAWRYNEQF	TRBV7-9	TRBJ2-1
ASSYLASNEQF	TRBV7-9	TRBJ2-1
ASSYYPLGAGGGNTIY	TRBV6-5	TRBJ1-3
ASSVGGLAGTNEQF	TRBV9	TRBJ2-1
ASSLERAGTKLF	TRBV7-9	TRBJ1-4
SPQGDYTGELF	TRBV20-1	TRBJ2-2
ASSPLRTSGRTETQY	TRBV3-1	TRBJ2-5
ASSSRETQY	TRBV28	TRBJ2-5
ASSLSTGGPQETQY	TRBV5-1	TRBJ2-5